The table lists the clone carrying this T cell receptor beta chain with many counts. Noted time point: after trial treatment. Indicated treatment: LDRT plus nivolumab, ipilimumab, low-dose cyclophosphamide and aspirin (RACIN trial). These data originate in a study of low-dose radiotherapy and immunotherapy resistance in tumors. Study in general: Daily, from cycle 1 day 1 and for four cycles, patients took oral aspirin 300 mg.

CDR3 length: 16 amino acids. Germline V gene sequence: CDR1 SGHTA, CDR2 FQGNSA. With V trimmed by 5 bases and J by 1 base, 5 bases remained unmatched. Alpha and beta chains were covered, as first-strand cDNA relied on TRAV- and TRBV-specific primers. With a constant-region primer and a V-primer adapter, TCRs were subjected to 20 PCR cycles of amplification. In vitro transcription was used to amplify the isolated mRNA. TCRdb independently ran MiXCR on the reads; one entry per CDR3 protein. This sample has around 58,000 distinct CDR3 sequences, with about 25% found just once. The genes are TRBV7-2 and TRBJ2-3; 11 nucleotides match TRBD2. The receptor comes from a male donor with prostate cancer. Sequencing was performed on PBMCs, taken after low-dose radiotherapy plus immunotherapy. The DNA for the CDR3 is TGTGCCAGCAGCGTATATAGCGGGAGGGGCACAGATACGCAGTATTTT. Amino acids: CASSVYSGRGTDTQYF. Variable domain in full (rest from reference TRBV7-2 and TRBJ2-3): GAGVSQSPSNKVTEKGKDVELRCDPISGHTALYWYRQSLGQGLEFLIYFQGNSAPDKSGLPSDRFSAERTGGSVSTLTIQRTQQEDSAVYLCASSVYSGRGTDTQYFGPGTRLTVL.